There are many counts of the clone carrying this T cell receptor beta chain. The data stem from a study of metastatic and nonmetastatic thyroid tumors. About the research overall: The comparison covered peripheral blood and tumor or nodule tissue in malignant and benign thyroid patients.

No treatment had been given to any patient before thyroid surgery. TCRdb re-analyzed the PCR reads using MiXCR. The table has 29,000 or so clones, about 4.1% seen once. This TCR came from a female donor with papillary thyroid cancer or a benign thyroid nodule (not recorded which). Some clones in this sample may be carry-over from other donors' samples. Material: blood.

CDR3: CASSLAASGGILDTQYF. CDR3 in DNA: TGCGCCAGCAGCTTGGCGGCTAGCGGAGGTATTTTGGATACGCAGTATTTT. The chain couples TRBV5-1 to TRBJ2-3; 7 bases align to TRBD2. This CDR3 is built from 17 residues. The germline V gene has CDR1 SGHRS and CDR2 YFSETQ. V gave up 0 bases and J gave up 6 bases; unmatched junction bases: 13.